The 8 T cell receptor beta chains in this list originate from one sample, sequenced in a study of CD8 T cells in ankylosing spondylitis. TCRdb reprocessed the 5' RACE reads with MiXCR, giving one entry per CDR3 protein. The sample gives around 250,000 distinct CDR3 sequences, around 32% of which show up once; 4% to 5.5% is in the top ten. The specimen was blood, either unsorted or a sorted T cell fraction (not recorded which). These receptors all stem from a male donor with ankylosing spondylitis or in good health (not recorded which).

This clonotype was seen only a few times. The CDR3: CSASLVNSYNEQFF. The CDR3 DNA reads as TGCAGTGCTAGTTTGGTAAACTCCTACAATGAGCAGTTCTTC. This sequence joins TRBV20-1 and TRBJ2-1, with D unclear. The V gene's germline CDR1 is DFQATT and CDR2 SNEGSKA (reference sequence). V lost 3 bases to trimming and J lost 0 bases, with 9 bases between them. The CDR3 has 14 amino acids.

The chain employs TRBV7-9 and TRBJ2-7; TRBD2 is a possible D gene (6 bases). V was clipped by 1 base and J by 3 bases, with 13 bases between them. This CDR3 contains 15 residues. Germline V gene data show CDR1 as SEHNR and CDR2 as FQNEAQ (reference sequence). The DNA of the CDR3 is TGTGCCAGCAGCTTAGAGGGCGGGGTCGTCTACGAGCAGTACTTC. This encodes CASSLEGGVVYEQYF. Together with reference TRBV7-9 and TRBJ2-7, the CDR3 gives the full variable domain: DTGVSQNPRHKITKRGQNVTFRCDPISEHNRLYWYRQTLGQGPEFLTYFQNEAQLEKSRLLSDRFSAERPKGSFSTLEIQRTEQGDSAMYLCASSLEGGVVYEQYFGPGTRLTVT.

CDR3: CSVGRSSYEQYF. Here the CDR3 DNA reads TGCAGCGTTGGGAGGTCATCCTACGAGCAGTACTTC. The chain combines TRBV29-1 with TRBJ2-7; D might be TRBD2 (5 bases). The germline V gene encodes CDR1 SQVTM and CDR2 ANQGSEA. V lost 4 bases and J lost 1, with 8 bases in between. This CDR3 contains 12 residues.

The rearrangement joins TRBV7-2 to TRBJ2-4; TRBD1 agrees at 7 bases. Germline V gene sequence: CDR1 SGHTA, CDR2 FQGNSA. V dropped 4 bases and J dropped 5; count of bases not matched to a gene: 11. CDR3 length equals 16 residues. This chain's CDR3 is CASSSVGTVRENIQYF. CDR3 DNA: TGTGCCAGCAGCTCCGTCGGGACAGTGAGGGAAAACATTCAGTACTTC.

This clonotype appeared once. V usage is TRBV15 and J usage is TRBJ2-3; D is unresolved. Trimming removed 4 bases from V and 8 bases from J, with 7 bases in between. CDR1 LNHNV and CDR2 YYDKDF come from the germline V gene (reference sequence). This CDR3 comprises 11 residues. The CDR3, as DNA: TGTGCCACCAGCAACAGTGGTACGCAGTATTTT. Its translation is CATSNSGTQYF.

The chain joins TRBV4-1 to TRBJ2-5, with D tentatively TRBD1 (5 bases). This CDR3 spans 14 amino acids. Germline CDR1 and CDR2: MGHRA and YSYEKL. Trimming shortened V by 4 bases and J by 2 bases, and 11 bases separated the two germline ends. CDR3 loop: CASSRIQGQETQYF. The CDR3 DNA reads TGCGCCAGCAGCCGAATTCAGGGTCAAGAGACCCAGTACTTC.

This clonotype has a handful of counts. The chain recombines TRBV5-8 with TRBJ2-1; 8 bases map to TRBD2. V lost 6 bases and J lost 7; bases outside the gene matches: 12. The CDR3 length is 15 residues. Germline CDR1 reads SGHTS; CDR2 reads YDEGEE. In DNA form, the CDR3 reads TGTGCCAGCACCCCCTTCCCGGGGGGGCGGAATGAGCAGTTCTTC. As protein: CASTPFPGGRNEQFF.

The rearrangement joins TRBV29-1 to TRBJ2-7; D is tentatively TRBD1 or TRBD2 (6 bases each). V was pared by 6 bases and J by 1 base, with 13 bases between. The germline V gene has CDR1 SQVTM and CDR2 ANQGSEA. This CDR3 has 13 residues. DNA for the CDR3: TGCAGCGTAGATACAGGGACTTCCTACGAGCAGTACTTC. Its protein product is CSVDTGTSYEQYF.